The present T cell receptor beta chain was sequenced within a study of OX40 agonist ivuxolimab in advanced cancers. At the level of the study: Dose-escalation patients suffered from hepatocellular carcinoma, melanoma, renal cell or head and neck cancer. Three patients had partial responses: one hepatocellular carcinoma, two cutaneous melanoma.

Baseline, cycle 4 day 1, and cycle 7 day 1 were the blood sampling points. Assay: immunoSEQ multiplex PCR; the TCRdb copy retains only in-frame clones and omits some. The sample has approximately 77,000 clones, about 93% seen once. This clone showed up just a few times. V was shortened by 5 bases and J by 0 bases, with 7 bases between the two germline ends. The CDR3 sequence is 13 residues long. Looked up from germline, CDR1 is LNHDA and CDR2 is SQIVND (reference sequence). The receptor's source is an adult with an advanced solid tumor such as melanoma, head and neck, liver or kidney cancer. The sample in question was CD4+ or CD8+ T cells sorted from blood, obtained in a trial of the OX40 agonist ivuxolimab. The chain couples TRBV19 to TRBJ1-1, with D unclear. DNA for the CDR3: TGTGCCAGTAGTGATTTTATGAACACTGAAGCTTTCTTT. Its translation: CASSDFMNTEAFF.